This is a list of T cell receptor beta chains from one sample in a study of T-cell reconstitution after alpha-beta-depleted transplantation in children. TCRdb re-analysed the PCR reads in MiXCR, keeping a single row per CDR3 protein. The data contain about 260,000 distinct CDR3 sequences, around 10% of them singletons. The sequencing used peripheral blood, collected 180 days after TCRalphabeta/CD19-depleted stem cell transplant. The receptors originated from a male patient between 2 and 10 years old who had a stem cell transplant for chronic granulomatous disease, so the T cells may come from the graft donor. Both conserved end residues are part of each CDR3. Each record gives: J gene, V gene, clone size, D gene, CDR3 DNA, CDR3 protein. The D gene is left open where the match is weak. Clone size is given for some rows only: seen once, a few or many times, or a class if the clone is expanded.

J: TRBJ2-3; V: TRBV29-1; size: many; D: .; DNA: TGCAGCGTTGAAGACAGAAACAGAGATACGCAGTATTTT; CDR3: CSVEDRNRDTQYF
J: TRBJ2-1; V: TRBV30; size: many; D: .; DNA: TGTGCCTGGAGTCTGAATACGTACAATGAGCAGTTCTTC; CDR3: CAWSLNTYNEQFF
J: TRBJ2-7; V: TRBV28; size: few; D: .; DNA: TGTGCCAGCAGTACACCGGGCCGCTCCTACGAGCAGTACTTC; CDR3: CASSTPGRSYEQYF
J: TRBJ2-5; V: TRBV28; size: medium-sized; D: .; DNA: TGTGCCAGCAGTCAAGAGACCCAGTACTTC; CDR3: CASSQETQYF
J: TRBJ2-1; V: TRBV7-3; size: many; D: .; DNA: TGTGCCAGCAGCTTAACTTGGGGCCCCTACAATGAGCAGTTCTTC; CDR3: CASSLTWGPYNEQFF
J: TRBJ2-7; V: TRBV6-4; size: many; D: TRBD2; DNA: TGTGCCAGCAGTGACCACACGACTAGCGGAGAGTACGAGCAGTACTTC; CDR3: CASSDHTTSGEYEQYF
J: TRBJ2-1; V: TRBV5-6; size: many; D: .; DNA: TGTGCCAGCAGCTTGGAGATGGTTCGGGTACTGTTCTTC; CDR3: CASSLEMVRVLFF
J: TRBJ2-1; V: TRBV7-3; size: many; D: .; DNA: TGTGCCAGCAGCTTGGCGGCGGTGAAGCGGGATGAGCAGTTCTTC; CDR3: CASSLAAVKRDEQFF
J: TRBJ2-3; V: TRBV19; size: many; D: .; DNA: TGTGCCAGTAGTCATCTCTCTAGCACAGATACGCAGTATTTT; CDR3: CASSHLSSTDTQYF
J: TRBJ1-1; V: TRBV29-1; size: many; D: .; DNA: TGCAGCGTTGGCCGAAGGGAGAACACTGAAGCTTTCTTT; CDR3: CSVGRRENTEAFF
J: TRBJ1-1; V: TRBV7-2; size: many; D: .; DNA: TGTGCCAGCAGCCCATGGGGACGGATGAACACTGAAGCTTTCTTT; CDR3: CASSPWGRMNTEAFF
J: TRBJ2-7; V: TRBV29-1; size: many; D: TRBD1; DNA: TGCAGCGTTGGGAGAGGGACAGGGGGCCACGAGCAGTACTTC; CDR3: CSVGRGTGGHEQYF
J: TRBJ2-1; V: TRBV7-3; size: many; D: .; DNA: TGTGCCAGCAGCTTAATGGTGCGGGGTTTCGCAGCCTACAATGAGCAGTTCTTC; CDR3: CASSLMVRGFAAYNEQFF
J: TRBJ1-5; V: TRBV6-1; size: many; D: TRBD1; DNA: TGTGCCAGCAGTGCGCTACAGGGGAGCAATCAGCCCCAGCATTTT; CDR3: CASSALQGSNQPQHF
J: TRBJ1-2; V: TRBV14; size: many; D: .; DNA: TGTGCCAGCAGCCAGGAGCAGGAGAACTATGGCTACACCTTC; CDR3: CASSQEQENYGYTF
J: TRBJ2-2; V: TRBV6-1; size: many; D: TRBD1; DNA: TGTGCCAGCAGGTTCTGGGACAGTAACACCGGGGAGCTGTTTTTT; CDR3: CASRFWDSNTGELFF
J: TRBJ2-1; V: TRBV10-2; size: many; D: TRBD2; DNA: TGCGCCAGCAGTGCCGGGACTAGCGGGAGCCTCTTCTTC; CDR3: CASSAGTSGSLFF
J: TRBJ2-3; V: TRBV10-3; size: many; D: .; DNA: TGTGCCAGCAGACACCAGCGATCCACAGATACGCAGTATTTT; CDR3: CASRHQRSTDTQYF
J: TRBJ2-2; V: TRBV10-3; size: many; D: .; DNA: TGTGCCGCGGGACAGACCGACACCGGGGAGCTGTTTTTT; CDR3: CAAGQTDTGELFF
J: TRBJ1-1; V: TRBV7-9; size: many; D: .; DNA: TGTGCCAGCAGCTTTTCAGGGCACACTGAAGCTTTCTTT; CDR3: CASSFSGHTEAFF
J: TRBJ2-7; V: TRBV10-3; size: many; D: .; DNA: TGTGCCATCCCCGGGTCTAAGCCCTACGAGCAGTACTTC; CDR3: CAIPGSKPYEQYF
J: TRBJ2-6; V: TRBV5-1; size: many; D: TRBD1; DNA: TGCGCCAGCAGCTTCGAGACAGGGTCTGGGGCCAACGTCCTGACTTTC; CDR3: CASSFETGSGANVLTF
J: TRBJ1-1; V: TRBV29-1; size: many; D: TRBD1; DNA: TGCAGCGCTCTACAGGGGTTGAACACTGAAGCTTTCTTT; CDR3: CSALQGLNTEAFF
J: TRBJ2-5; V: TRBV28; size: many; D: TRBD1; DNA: TGTGCCAGCAGCCCCCCAGGGACAGCCCAAGAGACCCAGTACTTC; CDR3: CASSPPGTAQETQYF
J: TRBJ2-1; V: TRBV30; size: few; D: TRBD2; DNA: TGTGCCTGGAGTCTGAAGGTCGGGCTAGCGGGAGGCCTCTACAATGAGCAGTTCTTC; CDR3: CAWSLKVGLAGGLYNEQFF
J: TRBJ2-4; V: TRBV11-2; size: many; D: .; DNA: TGTGCCAGCAGCTTAGAAGGGGTTGGGAACATTCAGTACTTC; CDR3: CASSLEGVGNIQYF
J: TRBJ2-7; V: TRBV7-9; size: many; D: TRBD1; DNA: TGTGCCAGCAGCCCGGGACAGACAGCCTACGAGCAGTACTTC; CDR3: CASSPGQTAYEQYF
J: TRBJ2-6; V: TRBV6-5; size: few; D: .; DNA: TGTGCCAGCAGTTACGAAGACTCTGGGGCCAACGTCCTGACTTTC; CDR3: CASSYEDSGANVLTF
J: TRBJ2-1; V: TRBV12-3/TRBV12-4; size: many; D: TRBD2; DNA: TGTGCCAGCAGTTTTGGGGGGGGATTCAATGAGCAGTTCTTC; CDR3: CASSFGGGFNEQFF
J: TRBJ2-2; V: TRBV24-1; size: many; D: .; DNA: TGTGCCACCAGTGACCAGGGTTCCGGGAAGACCGGGGAGCTGTTTTTT; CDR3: CATSDQGSGKTGELFF
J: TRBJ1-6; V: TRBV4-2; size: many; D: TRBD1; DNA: TGTGCCAGCAGCCAAGATAACAGGGGTCGGGGTAATTCACCCCTCCACTTT; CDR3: CASSQDNRGRGNSPLHF
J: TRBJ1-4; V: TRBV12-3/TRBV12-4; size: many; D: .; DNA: TGTGCCAGCAGTCTCAGGTTTGACCAAGAAAAACTGTTTTTT; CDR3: CASSLRFDQEKLFF
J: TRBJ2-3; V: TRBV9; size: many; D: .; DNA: TGTGCCAGCAGCGTAGACCTAACAGATACGCAGTATTTT; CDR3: CASSVDLTDTQYF
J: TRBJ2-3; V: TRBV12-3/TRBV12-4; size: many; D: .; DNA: TGTGCCAGCGCGCGGAGGGGGGACCTCACAGATACGCAGTATTTT; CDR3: CASARRGDLTDTQYF
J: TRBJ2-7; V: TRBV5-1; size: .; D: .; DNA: TGCGCCAGCAGCCAATCGGAAAAGAGCTACGAGCAGTACTTC; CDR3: CASSQSEKSYEQYF
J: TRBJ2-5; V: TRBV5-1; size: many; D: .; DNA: TGCGCCAGCAGCTTGGAGACAGCCCAAGAGACCCAGTACTTC; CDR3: CASSLETAQETQYF
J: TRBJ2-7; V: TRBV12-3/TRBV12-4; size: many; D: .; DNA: TGTGCCAGCAGTTTACAAGGGGGGCTCCTCCGGGAGCAGTACTTC; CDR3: CASSLQGGLLREQYF
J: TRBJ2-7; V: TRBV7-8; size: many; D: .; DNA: TGTGCCAGCAGCTTACTCCTACAGGGCGCCGAGCAGTACTTC; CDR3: CASSLLLQGAEQYF
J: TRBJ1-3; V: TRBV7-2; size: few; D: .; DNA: TGTGCCAGCAGAAACTTTTTCTCTGGAAACACCATATATTTT; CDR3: CASRNFFSGNTIYF
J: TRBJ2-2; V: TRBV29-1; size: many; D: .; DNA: TGCAGCGTTGGGGAGATTAGCGCCGGGGAGCTGTTTTTT; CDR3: CSVGEISAGELFF